The rows below give T cell receptor beta chains drawn from one sample of a study of shared clonotypes between healthy human individuals. The protocol was immunoSEQ multiplex PCR, while the TCRdb copy is restricted to in-frame clones and leaves out a portion. Here the sample spans 1,400,000 or so clones, approximately 98.5% being singletons. The sequenced sample consisted of naive CD4+ T cells sorted from blood. All receptors derive from a man between 25 and 39 years old in good health. Both conserved end residues are part of each CDR3. A D gene is named only where the DNA matches it firmly. Not all rows give a size; the values are once, few, many and, for expanded clones, a class.

abundance	v_gene	d_gene	j_gene	CDR3aa	CDR3nt
-	TRBV6-5	TRBD2	TRBJ2-2	CASRTSGNTGELFF	TGTGCCAGCAGAACTAGCGGGAACACCGGGGAGCTGTTTTTT
-	TRBV29-1	-	TRBJ2-7	CSVLTGLNEQYF	TGCAGCGTTCTAACAGGGCTGAACGAGCAGTACTTC
-	TRBV7-9	TRBD1	TRBJ2-7	CASSPGTGNYEQYF	TGTGCCAGCAGCCCCGGGACAGGGAACTACGAGCAGTACTTC
-	TRBV9	-	TRBJ1-1	CASSVAGGAGTEAFF	TGTGCCAGCAGCGTAGCAGGCGGGGCCGGCACTGAAGCTTTCTTT
-	TRBV5-1	-	TRBJ1-1	CASSLEGQAPNTEAFF	TGCGCCAGCAGCTTGGAAGGGCAGGCCCCGAACACTGAAGCTTTCTTT
once	TRBV18	-	TRBJ2-7	CASSPPPSSYEQYF	TGTGCCAGCTCACCACCCCCCAGCTCCTACGAGCAGTACTTC
once	TRBV6-6	-	TRBJ2-1	CASMGAGSLQGEQFF	TGTGCCAGCATGGGCGCGGGCAGCCTACAAGGTGAGCAGTTCTTC
-	TRBV10-3	TRBD1	TRBJ2-1	CAISQDRVSNEQFF	TGTGCCATCAGCCAGGACAGGGTTAGCAATGAGCAGTTCTTC
once	TRBV28	TRBD1	TRBJ2-7	CASSPTGARSSYEQYF	TGTGCCAGCAGTCCGACAGGGGCAAGGAGCTCCTACGAGCAGTACTTC
-	TRBV5-4	TRBD2	TRBJ2-7	CASSLSRRGGEQYF	TGTGCCAGCAGCTTGTCCCGTCGGGGGGGGGAGCAGTACTTC
-	TRBV18	TRBD2	TRBJ2-1	CASSPSSGGPYNEQFF	TGTGCCAGCTCACCATCTAGCGGGGGACCTTACAATGAGCAGTTCTTC
-	TRBV6-1	-	TRBJ2-2	CASSVRFTGELFF	TGTGCCAGCAGTGTACGATTCACCGGGGAGCTGTTTTTT
-	TRBV7-8	-	TRBJ1-1	CASSSALSQRNTEAFF	TGTGCCAGCAGCAGCGCGTTATCGCAAAGAAACACTGAAGCTTTCTTT
-	TRBV19	-	TRBJ2-7	CASSIGTGVYEQYF	TGTGCCAGTAGTATAGGGACGGGGGTCTACGAGCAGTACTTC
-	TRBV11-1	TRBD2	TRBJ2-2	CASGPTWLAENTGELFF	TGTGCCAGCGGGCCGACTTGGCTAGCGGAGAACACCGGGGAGCTGTTTTTT
-	TRBV6-1	TRBD2	TRBJ2-7	CASKLAGDSYEQYF	TGTGCCAGCAAACTAGCGGGTGACTCCTACGAGCAGTACTTC
-	TRBV7-8	-	TRBJ2-7	CASSPKYEQYF	TGTGCCAGCAGCCCCAAATACGAGCAGTACTTC
-	TRBV19	-	TRBJ1-5	CASSPQVGSQPQHF	TGTGCCAGTAGTCCCCAGGTTGGGAGTCAGCCCCAGCATTTT
-	TRBV5-1	TRBD1	TRBJ2-2	CASSPGQATGELFF	TGCGCCAGCAGCCCTGGACAGGCGACCGGGGAGCTGTTTTTT
-	TRBV29-1	TRBD1	TRBJ2-2	CSGGWTGGGELFF	TGCAGCGGGGGGTGGACAGGCGGCGGGGAGCTGTTTTTT
-	TRBV9	-	TRBJ2-2	CASSFRDYTGELFF	TGTGCCAGCAGCTTTCGGGACTACACCGGGGAGCTGTTTTTT
-	TRBV5-4	TRBD1	TRBJ2-1	CASSPPTGNSYNEQFF	TGTGCCAGCAGCCCACCGACAGGGAACTCCTACAATGAGCAGTTCTTC